This T cell receptor (beta chain) is from a study of blood T cell repertoires in COVID-19. Study-level information: Acute-phase and convalescent COVID-19 samples originated in the United States, Italy and Spain. PBMCs, B-cell-depleted T cells, or T cells were the source of the cDNA or gDNA that made up the material.

From germline, CDR1 is SGHNT and CDR2 YENEEA. The CDR3 is 14 amino acids. Deletions cut 5 bases from V and 6 bases from J, with 15 bases between. In the original workflow: It was from reference gene primer amplification that nucleated cell counts were estimated. This table comes from immunoSEQ multiplex PCR, and its TCRdb copy is limited to in-frame clones, with some not included. V and J calls plus clone size are reproduced from that table; the DNA served to infer D and trimming. The sample holds 110,000 or so clones, approximately 91% seen once. Specimen: peripheral blood. The origin of this receptor is a woman in her seventies who had recovered from COVID-19. The V and J genes are TRBV11-3 and TRBJ2-3; unclear D gene. The chain's CDR3 is CASSPGRIDDTQYF. The CDR3 coding sequence is TGTGCCAGCAGCCCAGGAAGGATAGACGATACGCAGTATTTT.